What follows describes a single T cell receptor beta chain. The sample originates from a study of blood T cell repertoires in COVID-19. Study-level information: PBMCs, B-cell-depleted T cells, or T cells provided the cDNA or gDNA that made up the material.

Sequencing was performed with immunoSEQ multiplex PCR; in TCRdb, only in-frame clones are kept and a portion is missing. Altogether 100,000 or so clones are present, roughly 87% being singletons, with the ten largest covering about 18%. The germline CDR1 and CDR2 sequences are GTSNPN and SVGIG (reference sequence). The CDR3 is 10 amino acids. Between the trimmed V and J ends, which lost 3 bases and 11 bases, there was a span of 9 bases. This rearrangement joins TRBV30 to TRBJ2-3; D remains unclear. Sequenced material: peripheral blood. The TCR comes from an elderly man with acute or convalescent COVID-19. The CDR3 reads CAWRLERQYF. The CDR3 DNA is TGTGCCTGGAGACTCGAGAGGCAGTATTTT.